This T cell receptor (beta chain) was sequenced in a study of brain T cells in children with intractable seizures. Study-wide results and limits: Viral specificity was inferred only from CDR3 similarity; HCMV serostatus was unknown.

Trimming took 3 bases from V and 0 from J, leaving 7 bases between them. The germline CDR1 and CDR2 sequences are SGHDT and YYEEEE. The CDR3 runs to 14 residues. TCRdb's copy holds only in-frame clones and misses some; the assay was immunoSEQ multiplex PCR. This sample has 340,000 or so clones, with about 93% found just once. To note about this clone: The target antigen is unknown.

Time point of the sample: blood from clinic visit 5 months post-surgery; TSC patient then seizure free. The sequenced cases were selected for having the highest brain T cell transcript signatures. Before surgery, patients took at least one anti-epileptic drug. The receptor was isolated from a boy in the first two years of life with tuberous sclerosis and intractable seizures. The rearrangement links TRBV5-6 to TRBJ1-3; possibly TRBD1 for D (6 bases). The sequencing used peripheral blood, collected about 5 months after surgery. CDR3 amino acids: CASSWDNSGNTIYF. In nucleotides, the CDR3 is TGTGCCAGCAGCTGGGACAACTCTGGAAACACCATATATTTT.